This T cell receptor (beta chain) appears in the sequencing data of a study of blood T cells in healthy people across ages (dated by TCRdb to 2014 to 2015). Turning to the overall study: In model experiments, template switching captured roughly one uniquely barcoded TCR beta cDNA molecule for every two T cells. To track age-related changes in TCR beta repertoire diversity, the study relied on deep sequencing normalized with unique cDNA molecular identifiers. Four age groups were formed from the donors: young (average approximately 15 years), middle-aged (roughly 38), aged (62) and long-lived (approximately 80). For two donors (one aged 18 to 29 and one aged 80 or older), the study analyzed two additional independent replicas of 1 million unique cDNA reads from the same blood draw.

The trim is 2 bases for V and 9 bases for J, with a gap of 13 bases between the germline ends. The CDR3 sequence holds 13 residues, the cysteine and phenylalanine included. The retained sequence is limited to the CDR3, 39 bases, with the frame set at the first base. The table lists this clonotype with a few counts. Its antigen remains undetermined. Per-base qualities were not stored, and no clone one base away is much larger. The approximately 39 donors, aged about 6 to 95 years, were systemically healthy Caucasian individuals from Russia. Approximately 11 milliliters of peripheral blood were drawn from each donor into EDTA-treated Vacutainer tubes. Ficoll-Paque density-gradient centrifugation was used to isolate PBMCs, with at least 7 million obtained per sample. Trizol reagent was used to extract total RNA from PBMCs, with at least 6 micrograms per sample. For every donor, flow cytometry on a PBMC aliquot measured the percentage of naive CD45RAhigh/CD27high T cells.

The library was obtained by 5' RACE. Sequencing relied on an Illumina HiSeq 2500. A second about 7 to 12 cycle PCR used a sample-barcoded 5' primer and a J-beta primer mix. A template-switch 5' adaptor carrying 12 random nucleotides introduced a unique molecular identifier onto each TCR beta cDNA molecule. Each sample yielded at least 3 million CDR3-containing paired-end reads. First-strand cDNA synthesis was performed from all RNA using the Mint cDNA synthesis kit, with priming by a TRBC-specific oligonucleotide. Following uracil-DNA glycosylase treatment, a first 18-cycle PCR with universal primers M1SS and BC2_uni_R was performed on all cDNA. As for how the authors treated the data: Each sample was normalized by randomly selecting 1 million high-quality reads, each carrying a distinct molecular identifier. Instead of being binned into consensus sequences, reads with shared molecular identifiers were discarded. CDR3 identification, clonotype clustering and error correction used MiTCR with a Q25 quality threshold and the strictest error-elimination algorithm. A nonparametric unseen species model with Euler transformation was used to estimate a lower bound on total TCR beta diversity. In-frame beta chains were kept once TCRdb had trimmed the public reads at Q25 with fastp and called clones with MiXCR. Identical CDR3 proteins give one entry, which carries the most common genes and DNA. The V and J calls follow TCRdb's processing rather than the paper's. This sample is represented by some 760,000 distinct CDR3 sequences; 20% to 25% of them were singletons. Clones ranked in the top ten supply 8% to 10% of the sample.

Overall study outcomes, separate from this receptor: Since profiling was done on bulk unsorted PBMCs, naive and antigen-experienced compartments could not be conclusively compared. Because donor CMV infection status was unknown, age-related changes in expanded clonotypes were potentially confounded. There was a strong correlation between observed TCR beta diversity and the percentage of naive T cells measured by flow cytometry. As age increased, observed TCR beta diversity per million T cells dropped in a roughly linear way, and a significant reduction was already evident by age 40. Estimates of total diversity based on one million sequenced T cells were considered lower bounds and underestimates. The long-lived group showed more naive CD4+ T cells, fewer expanded clones and increased TCR diversity than the aged group, suggesting age selection.

These same records also appear under a second study, on T cells of mothers and their children. Taken from the second paper: The donors were nine systemically healthy Caucasian individuals, made up of three mothers and their six children. cDNA synthesis consumed the entire amount of extracted RNA, loaded at approximately 1.5 ug RNA in each 15 ul reaction. In the second PCR, the M1S primer introduced both the sample barcodes and 2-4 random nucleotides. More than 8 million TCR beta CDR3 reads were obtained from each mother, and millions of reads were obtained from each child. Thymic selection shapes the output of TCR recombination in a similar way in related and unrelated pairs, and inherited differences have a minor effect. Normalized repertoire overlap was always found to be slightly, but never significantly, higher in related mother-child pairs than in unrelated mother-child pairs. With a sensitivity of 90 to 100 clones per million clonotypes, no persistent microchimeric T cell clones were detected. To look for features that set related mother-child pairs apart from unrelated individuals, the researchers ran deep NGS to compare the TCR beta repertoires of mothers and children. Mothers averaged about 37 +/- 4 years of age and children averaged about 10 +/- 4 years. After adapters were ligated using NEBNext reagents, the libraries underwent 100+100 nt paired-end sequencing on an Illumina HiSeq 2000. To prevent cross-contamination, the mother and child libraries were prepared a month apart and were sequenced in separate runs. Each donor had between roughly 500,000 and 2,100,000 distinct TCR beta clonotypes identified. Naive TCR beta clonotypes were estimated from low-frequency clonotypes matched to each donor's FACS-determined naive share, without sorting.

The source material was blood. The chain employs TRBV12-3 or TRBV12-4 and TRBJ1-1, with the identity of the D gene unclear. The clonotype originates from a boy aged 5-17 years in good health. CDR3 loop: CASSLISRSQAFF. The DNA sequence is given as TGTGCCAGCAGTTTAATCAGCCGATCACAAGCTTTCTTT.